This TCR beta chain was sequenced in a study of OX40 agonist ivuxolimab in advanced cancers. Only a few counts were recorded for this clone. The repertoire was sequenced with immunoSEQ multiplex PCR; TCRdb's copy has only in-frame clones and lacks some. The table shows about 50,000 clones, with roughly 81% occurring only once. This CDR3 has 15 amino acids. Germline CDR1 SNHLY, CDR2 FYNNEI. Trimming took off 4 bases at V and 5 bases at J, with 17 bases between the two ends. The rearrangement links TRBV2 to TRBJ1-1; D is undetermined. The sample consisted of CD4+ or CD8+ T cells sorted from blood, taken in a trial of the OX40 agonist ivuxolimab. The receptor comes from an adult with an advanced solid tumor such as melanoma, head and neck, liver or kidney cancer. CDR3: CASSGSPTRGTEAFF. The CDR3 nucleotides are TGTGCCAGCAGTGGAAGTCCCACCCGAGGAACTGAAGCTTTCTTT. Full variable domain (remainder filled in from reference TRBV2 and TRBJ1-1): EPEVTQTPSHQVTQMGQEVILRCVPISNHLYFYWYRQILGQKVEFLVSFYNNEISEKSEIFDDQFSVERPDGSNFTLKIRSTKLEDSAMYFCASSGSPTRGTEAFFGQGTRLTVV.